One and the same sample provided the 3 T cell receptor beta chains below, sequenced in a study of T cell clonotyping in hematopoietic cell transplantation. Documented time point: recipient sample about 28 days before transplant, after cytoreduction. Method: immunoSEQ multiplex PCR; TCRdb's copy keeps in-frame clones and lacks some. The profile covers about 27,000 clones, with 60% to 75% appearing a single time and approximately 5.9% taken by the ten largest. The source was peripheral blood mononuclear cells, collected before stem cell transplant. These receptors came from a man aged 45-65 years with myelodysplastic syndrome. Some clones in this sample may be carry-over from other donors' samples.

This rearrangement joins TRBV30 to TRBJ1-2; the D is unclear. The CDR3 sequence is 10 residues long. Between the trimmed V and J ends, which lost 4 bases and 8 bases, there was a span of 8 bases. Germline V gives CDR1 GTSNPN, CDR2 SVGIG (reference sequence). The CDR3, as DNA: TGTGCCTGGATAAGGTACGGCTACACCTTC. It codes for CAWIRYGYTF.

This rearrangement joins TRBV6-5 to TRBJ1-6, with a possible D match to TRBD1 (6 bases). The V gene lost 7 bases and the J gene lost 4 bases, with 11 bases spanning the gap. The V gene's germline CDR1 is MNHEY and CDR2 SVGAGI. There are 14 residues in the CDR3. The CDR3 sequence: CASTGGLYNSPLHF. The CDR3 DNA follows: TGTGCCAGCACCGGGGGCCTTTATAATTCACCCCTCCACTTT.

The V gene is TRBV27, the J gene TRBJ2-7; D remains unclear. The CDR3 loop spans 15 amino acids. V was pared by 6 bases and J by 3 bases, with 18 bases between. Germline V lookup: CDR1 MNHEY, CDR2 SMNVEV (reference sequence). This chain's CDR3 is CASSLPGQVLYEQYF. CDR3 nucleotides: TGTGCCAGCAGCCTTCCGGGCCAGGTCCTCTACGAGCAGTACTTC.